The 12 T cell receptor beta chains in this list originate from one sample, sequenced in a study of blood T cell repertoires in COVID-19. Clones were sequenced by immunoSEQ multiplex PCR, and TCRdb holds only the in-frame ones, with some missing. The sample carries a few hundred thousand clones, around 82% recorded once. Sequencing input: PBMCs or T cells enriched from blood (not recorded which). Every receptor here comes from a man aged 45-60 years who had recovered from COVID-19.

This clone was seen only a few times. V usage is TRBV10-3 and J usage is TRBJ2-3; 10 nucleotides agree with TRBD2. Germline V gene data show CDR1 as ENHRY and CDR2 as SYGVKD. Germline trimming cut 3 bases from V and 5 bases from J; bases unmatched to any gene: 8. CDR3 length: 16 residues. CDR3 region: CAISDGLAGAIDTQYF. The CDR3 bases are TGTGCCATCAGTGATGGGCTAGCGGGAGCTATAGATACGCAGTATTTT.

V usage is TRBV6-2 or TRBV6-3 and J usage is TRBJ2-1; maybe TRBD2 (6 bases). The germline V and J ends were trimmed by 0 bases and 3 bases, with 12 bases remaining between them. This CDR3 comprises 16 residues. Looked up from germline, CDR1 is MNHEY and CDR2 is SVGEGT. The CDR3 DNA sequence: TGTGCCAGCAGTTACTCGTCTAGCGTACACTACAATGAGCAGTTCTTC. Translated: CASSYSSSVHYNEQFF.

The CDR3 loop is CASSFDRASGLSTGFF. The CDR3 coding sequence is TGTGCCAGCTCATTCGACCGGGCCTCGGGTCTCTCTACAGGGTTCTTC. The rearrangement uses TRBV18 and TRBJ2-1; D is perhaps TRBD1 (5 bases). Germline V lookup: CDR1 KGHSH, CDR2 LQKENI. V was cut by 5 bases and J by 15 bases, with 29 bases left in between. The CDR3 covers 16 residues.

This clone was seen a single time. The J gene is TRBJ2-1, the V gene TRBV6-1; D might be TRBD2 (5 bases). Per germline, CDR1 MNHNS and CDR2 SASEGT. This CDR3 contains 16 residues. Trimming left V 4 bases short and J 10 bases short, with 23 bases between. CDR3 sequence (DNA): TGTGCCAGCAGTGCGAGCTCAGGCATCCCCGGGGTCGAGCAGTTCTTC. It translates to CASSASSGIPGVEQFF.

The chain combines TRBV28 with TRBJ1-6, with 12 nucleotides matching TRBD1. Germline lookup yields CDR1 MDHEN and CDR2 SYDVKM. This CDR3 is 20 amino acids long. V lost 6 bases and J lost 6; bases outside the gene matches: 18. Here the CDR3 reads CASSKWTGTGGASINSPLHF. The CDR3 DNA reads TGTGCCAGCAGCAAATGGACTGGGACAGGGGGCGCGAGTATTAATTCACCCCTCCACTTT. The complete variable domain, with remaining parts taken from reference TRBV28 and TRBJ1-6, reads DVKVTQSSRYLVKRTGEKVFLECVQDMDHENMFWYRQDPGLGLRLIYFSYDVKMKEKGDIPEGYSVSREKKERFSLILESASTNQTSMYLCASSKWTGTGGASINSPLHFGNGTRLTVT.

This chain joins TRBV27 and TRBJ1-1; the D is unclear. This CDR3 comprises 15 residues. V lost 7 bases to trimming and J lost 0 bases, with 15 bases between them. Germline lookup yields CDR1 MNHEY and CDR2 SMNVEV (reference sequence). Here the CDR3 reads CASISTVSMNTEAFF. CDR3 DNA: TGTGCCAGCATTTCTACGGTCTCCATGAACACTGAAGCTTTCTTT.

The chain recombines TRBV27 with TRBJ1-5, with 8 bases that match TRBD1. The CDR3 length is 15 residues. Germline CDR1 reads MNHEY; CDR2 reads SMNVEV (reference sequence). V shed 5 bases and J 4 bases; nucleotides not matched to a gene: 7. CDR3 loop: CASSPRQGRNQPQHF. The CDR3 nucleotides are TGTGCCAGCAGTCCTCGACAGGGGAGGAATCAGCCCCAGCATTTT.

This chain connects TRBV5-4 to TRBJ1-5; D is possibly TRBD1 (5 bases). V was clipped by 3 bases and J by 6 bases, with 13 bases between them. This CDR3 has 14 amino acids. Germline V gene sequence: CDR1 SGHNT, CDR2 YYREEE (reference sequence). The CDR3 DNA reads as TGTGCCAGCAGCTCCGGCGGGGGAGGTCAGCCCCAGCATTTT. Its translation: CASSSGGGGQPQHF.

V and J are TRBV4-2 and TRBJ1-2; D is uncertain. V was clipped by 5 bases and J by 4 bases, with 8 bases between them. CDR1 is LGHNA and CDR2 is YNFKEQ in the germline V gene. This CDR3 spans 12 amino acids. The CDR3 sequence: CASSNSGYGYTF. Here the CDR3 DNA reads TGTGCCAGCAGCAACTCTGGCTATGGCTACACCTTC.

This clone was seen more than once but under ten times. This sequence joins TRBV6-5 and TRBJ1-2; 7 bases line up with TRBD1. The CDR3 spans 15 residues. Trimming at V came to 7 bases and at J to 3 bases, leaving 11 bases not matched to a gene. CDR1 is MNHEY and CDR2 is SVGAGI in the germline V gene. DNA for the CDR3: TGTGCCAGCAACTATAATTACGACAGGGACTATGGCTACACCTTC. Translated: CASNYNYDRDYGYTF.

V is TRBV5-6 and J is TRBJ2-5; weak D call: TRBD2 (5 bases). Germline loops: CDR1 SGHDT, CDR2 YYEEEE. The V and J ends lost 2 bases and 8 bases respectively, with 19 bases between them. The CDR3 extends over 15 amino acids. CDR3 protein: CASSFFVGGRDTQYF. The CDR3 DNA follows: TGTGCCAGCAGCTTTTTCGTGGGTGGCCGGGATACCCAGTACTTC.

The chain links TRBV27 to TRBJ1-5; possible D gene TRBD1, 5 bases. V lost 2 bases to trimming and J lost 3 bases, with 8 bases between them. Germline CDR1 is MNHEY and CDR2 is SMNVEV (reference sequence). The CDR3 runs to 14 residues. The CDR3 sequence: CASSLRQYNQPQHF. DNA for the CDR3: TGTGCCAGCAGTTTACGACAGTACAATCAGCCCCAGCATTTT.